This TCR beta chain was sequenced in a study of cytomegalovirus exposure and HLA in healthy donors. Across the whole study: A prior study identified approximately 120 million unique TCR beta sequences from about 179 million T cells. Study-wide points: Association of a missense DCLRE1C variant with TCR beta V- and J-gene trimming was reported in a later analysis.

Primers: 60 Vbeta forward and 13 Jbeta reverse. Produced via immunoSEQ multiplex PCR; TCRdb's table is partial and in-frame only. The table lists about 300,000 clones, roughly 90% of them singletons, with 3.5% to 4.5% in the top ten. Worth noting for this clone: Its target is unknown.

Germline assignment: CDR1 MNHNS and CDR2 SASEGT. The CDR3 contains 14 residues. The trim removed 6 bases at V and 0 bases at J, leaving 0 bases unmatched. V is TRBV6-1 and J is TRBJ1-4, with TRBD1 matching 8 bases. Sequences were obtained from PBMCs. The receptor was derived from a middle-aged man in good health and CMV-seropositive. The CDR3, as DNA: TGTGCCAGCAGGGACAGGGCAACTAATGAAAAACTGTTTTTT. Its protein is CASRDRATNEKLFF.